This T cell receptor (beta chain) comes out of a study of cytomegalovirus exposure and HLA in healthy donors. Across the whole study: Later, an analysis reported that the approximately 120 validation repertoires had used the same platform as the roughly 700 first-cohort repertoires. General study points: Listed as cytomegalovirus-associated were 150 or so TCR beta chains. Rare sequences made up most TCRs, while some public TCRs were found in many donors.

Profiled with immunoSEQ multiplex PCR; TCRdb holds only in-frame clones, not every one. The sample lists about 120,000 clones, about 91% seen once, with 1.1% in the top ten. The CDR3 contains 13 residues. Per the germline V gene, CDR1 is SQVTM and CDR2 is ANQGSEA. V was pared by 5 bases and J by 5 bases, with 7 bases of the junction left unmatched. On this clone itself: Its antigen is unknown.

The V gene is TRBV29-1, the J gene TRBJ1-2; 8 bases fit TRBD1. This sequence was found in a woman in her late teens or twenties in good health and CMV-seronegative. Input material: PBMCs. The CDR3 reads CSVPQGAWYGYTF. The CDR3 bases are TGCAGCGTTCCCCAGGGGGCTTGGTATGGCTACACCTTC.